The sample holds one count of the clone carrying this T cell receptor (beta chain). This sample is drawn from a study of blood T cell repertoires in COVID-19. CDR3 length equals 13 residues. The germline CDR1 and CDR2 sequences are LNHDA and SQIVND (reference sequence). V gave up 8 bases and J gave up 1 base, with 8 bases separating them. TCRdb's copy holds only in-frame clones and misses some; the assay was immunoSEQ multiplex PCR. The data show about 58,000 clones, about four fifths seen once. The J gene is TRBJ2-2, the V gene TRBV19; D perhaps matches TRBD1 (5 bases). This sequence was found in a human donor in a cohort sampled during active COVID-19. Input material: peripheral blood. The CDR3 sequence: CASGQGNTGELFF. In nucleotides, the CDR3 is TGTGCCAGTGGGCAGGGGAACACCGGGGAGCTGTTTTTT.